This T cell receptor beta chain was retrieved from a study of PD-L1 blockade in urothelial cancer (dated by TCRdb to 2017 to 2019). Regarding the complete study: All patients started therapy at some point between 2014 and 2016 and received atezolizumab 1,200 mg intravenously every 3 weeks. Durable clinical benefit was defined as progression-free survival longer than 6 months, and TCR features were also tested against progression-free and overall survival. A median of about 140,000 T cells and fewer than 85,000 unique TCRs was obtained from blood samples, and a median clonality of roughly 0.082 was observed. Some 30 patients had pretreatment blood TCR-seq, approximately 24 had at least one posttreatment blood collection, and approximately 24 had tumor TCR-seq. An ECOG performance status of 0 or 1 was recorded for the patients, and 0 to 3 prior chemotherapy regimens had been received by the patients. TCR sequencing covered pretreatment tumor samples and matched, serially collected peripheral blood taken before and after atezolizumab treatment. Twenty-five of 29 patients were males with bladder-origin urothelial cancer, and about 65% of the roughly 29 reported a prior smoking history. Blood samples were analyzed at 3 weeks after treatment start (second dose) and at 6 weeks after treatment start. Durable clinical benefit was achieved by nine patients and was not achieved by 20 patients. In the same patients, whole exome sequencing and RNA sequencing of pretreatment tumors were performed in addition to TCR sequencing. Somatic, immune and clinical correlates of response to PD-L1 blockade with atezolizumab in urothelial cancer were the focus of an exploratory multi-omic analysis. What the research found in general, with its limitations: Among patients with durable benefit, tumor-associated TCR clones showed greater expansion in peripheral blood 3 weeks after treatment started (n of about 20, p = 0.022). Because the sample size was small (n ≈ 28) and many of the analyses were exploratory, the results are meant to be hypothesis-generating. Improved progression-free and overall survival was found to be associated with pretreatment peripheral blood TCR clonality below the median.

Ends trimmed: V by 3 bases, J by 1 base; bases unmatched to a gene: 2. CDR1 MGHRA and CDR2 YSYEKL were looked up in the germline V gene. The CDR3 goes from the cysteine to the phenylalanine over 15 residues. Solely the CDR3 DNA is kept, with 45 bases framed from the first base. Each PCR received spiked-in synthetic TCR analog templates so that absolute template abundance could be estimated from read counts. The immunoSEQ assay was used to amplify TCRbeta CDR3 regions from genomic DNA with bias-controlled V and J gene primers. Sequencing of rearranged TCRbeta segments was performed at approximately 20X coverage. On the study's bioinformatics: Sequencing errors were corrected by clustering, and CDR3s were annotated against IMGT so that V, D and J genes could be assigned. Out-of-frame and stop-codon sequences were excluded, and only productive TCRbeta rearrangements were used in downstream analyses. Clonality was computed as one minus Shannon entropy normalized by the log of the number of unique productive sequences. Fisher's exact test with Benjamini-Hochberg correction, at a threshold of adjusted p below 0.01, was used to find clones that differed between time points or between blood and tumor. As stored in TCRdb, this immuneACCESS dataset retains in-frame rearrangements with V and J assigned. A fraction of the clones does not appear; measured against another copy, unresolved V genes explain less than half of the discrepancy, and the remainder lacks a known reason. From that table come the V and J calls and clone size; the DNA was used to work out D and trimming. This sample comprises tens of thousands of clones, 84% of them detected only once. The ten largest clones add up to around a tenth of the sample.

Sample time point, as interpreted from the label and publication: pretreatment peripheral blood. The cohort comprised more than 25 patients with locally advanced or metastatic urothelial carcinoma treated at Memorial Sloan Kettering on a trial protocol. Peripheral blood mononuclear cells were collected from each patient pretreatment and during treatment, giving between 1 and 8 total time points per patient. The Qiagen DNeasy Blood extraction kit was used to purify genomic DNA from total PBMCs and tumor samples. PBMCs were collected pretreatment and during treatment, and were isolated and stored as previously described. Concerning this clone: This clone's antigen is unknown. No much larger clone exists at a distance of one base, and base qualities are not known.

This sample comprised PBMCs, obtained around atezolizumab (anti-PD-L1) treatment. The chain is encoded by TRBV4-1 joined to TRBJ2-7; 11 of the junction bases match TRBD1. This TCR came from a woman in her 70s with urothelial cancer. This receptor carries the CDR3 CASSQGQGVSYEQYF. The bases read TGCGCCAGCAGCCAGGGACAGGGGGTGTCCTACGAGCAGTACTTC.